The 11 T cell receptor beta chains below were found in one sample sequenced in a study of T cell changes during pregnancy in multiple sclerosis. Assay: immunoSEQ multiplex PCR; the TCRdb copy retains only in-frame clones and omits some. The sample holds more than 55,000 clones; less than 95% are singletons and the top ten take 5.5% to 8%. Sequenced material: peripheral blood, taken in the third trimester of pregnancy. These receptors all stem from a female donor in good health, enrolled as a control in a pregnancy study.

As to this clone: The junction and the germline gene differ at one end; a read error may be behind it. This rearrangement joins TRBV7-7 to TRBJ1-1, with TRBD1 identical over 8 bases. The germline V gene encodes CDR1 SSHAT and CDR2 FNYEAQ (reference sequence). The CDR3 loop spans 13 amino acids. Written as DNA, the CDR3 is TGTGCTAGCAGCGCCGGACAGGGCACTGAAGCTTTCTTT. It translates to CASSAGQGTEAFF.

This chain uses TRBV6-5 with TRBJ1-6; 8 nucleotides line up with TRBD1. The germline CDR1 and CDR2 sequences are MNHEY and SVGAGI. J gave up 9 bases and V 6 bases, and 10 bases lay outside the gene matches. This CDR3 is 15 amino acids long. The DNA of the CDR3 is TGTGCCAGCAGAAGACAGGGGATTTATGCTTCACCCCTCCACTTT. Protein sequence: CASRRQGIYASPLHF.

This rearrangement joins TRBV6-1 to TRBJ2-7; perhaps TRBD1 as D (5 bases). This CDR3 spans 12 amino acids. V lost 6 bases and J lost 6, with 12 bases in between. The germline V gene has CDR1 MNHNS and CDR2 SASEGT. The CDR3 coding sequence is TGTGCCAGCAGAACAGGTCTAGTCGAGCAGTACTTC. Translating gives CASRTGLVEQYF.

This clone was recorded a few times. This chain uses TRBV19 with TRBJ1-3, with unresolved D. This CDR3 has 14 amino acids. Germline V gene data show CDR1 as LNHDA and CDR2 as SQIVND (reference sequence). V lost 6 bases, J lost 3 bases, and 12 bases lay in between. The CDR3 spells CASRLEFSGNTIYF. In nucleotides, the CDR3 is TGTGCCAGTAGACTAGAGTTCAGTGGAAACACCATATATTTT.

This sequence joins TRBV30 and TRBJ2-7, with D tentatively TRBD1 (5 bases). Trimming pared 2 bases from V and 2 bases from J, leaving 7 bases between. Germline assignment: CDR1 GTSNPN and CDR2 SVGIG (reference sequence). CDR3 size: 12 residues. CDR3 nucleotides: TGTGCCTGGAGTAGGGGCGCCTACGAGCAGTACTTC. Amino acids: CAWSRGAYEQYF.

The chain has TRBV2 and TRBJ2-3; 11 bases align to TRBD2. From germline, CDR1 is SNHLY and CDR2 FYNNEI. After removal of 6 bases from V and 4 bases from J, the junction contained 6 bases not matched to a gene. The CDR3 consists of 15 residues. CDR3 nucleotides: TGTGCCAGCAGGTCAACTAGCGGGAGCTCAGATACGCAGTATTTT. It yields the protein CASRSTSGSSDTQYF.

This chain links TRBV30 with TRBJ1-6; tentative D call: TRBD1 (5 bases). Germline V CDR1 and CDR2: GTSNPN, SVGIG (reference sequence). The CDR3 is 15 residues long. The CDR3 is CASTLPGGGKSPLHF. CDR3 coding DNA: TGTGCGTCAACACTCCCGGGGGGGGGAAAATCACCCCTCCACTTT.

This sequence joins TRBV7-2 and TRBJ1-2; D might be TRBD1 (6 bases). This CDR3 is 15 amino acids long. V was cut by 5 bases and J by 4 bases, with 17 bases left in between. Germline V gives CDR1 SGHTA, CDR2 FQGNSA. DNA for the CDR3: TGTGCCAGCAGCCTGACAGGCCAGGGGAGCTATGGCTACACCTTC. Translation: CASSLTGQGSYGYTF.

V gene TRBV7-9 combines with J gene TRBJ2-1, with 7 bases fitting TRBD2. This CDR3 is built from 14 residues. Germline V gives CDR1 SEHNR, CDR2 FQNEAQ (reference sequence). The ends lost 5 bases at V and 2 bases at J; junction bases unmatched: 3. The CDR3 DNA reads TGTGCCAGCAGCCTCAGCGGGGCCTACAATGAGCAGTTCTTC. The encoded protein is CASSLSGAYNEQFF.

The J gene is TRBJ1-2, the V gene TRBV11-2, with 7 positions matching TRBD1. Germline V CDR1 and CDR2: SGHAT, FQNNGV. V lost 0 bases to trimming and J lost 8 bases; unmatched junction nucleotides: 6. This CDR3 contains 14 residues. CDR3 amino acids: CASSLERTGVGYTF. The CDR3, as DNA: TGTGCCAGCAGCTTAGAACGCACAGGGGTCGGCTACACCTTC.

This chain links TRBV10-3 with TRBJ2-5; D not resolved. V was cut by 11 bases and J by 4 bases, with 11 bases left in between. Germline V gene data show CDR1 as ENHRY and CDR2 as SYGVKD. The CDR3 sequence is 11 residues long. The DNA of the CDR3 is TGTGCCCGACATCGTGGAGAGACCCAGTACTTC. This translates into CARHRGETQYF.